This TCR beta chain was recorded in a study of blood T cell repertoires in COVID-19. Trimming shortened V by 0 bases and J by 4 bases, and 12 bases separated the two germline ends. CDR3 length equals 15 residues. The germline V gene has CDR1 MNHEY and CDR2 SVGAGI. The sample holds one count of this clone. Per the original methods: Nucleated cell counts were estimated from reference gene primer amplification. The assay was immunoSEQ multiplex PCR, and TCRdb's table has in-frame clones only and misses some. V and J calls plus clone size are reproduced from that table; the DNA served to infer D and trimming. The table includes 100,000 or so clones, roughly 79% detected once.

This TCR was recovered from a man at least 80 years old with acute or convalescent COVID-19. The sample consisted of peripheral blood. The chain has TRBV6-5 and TRBJ2-5; possible D gene TRBD2, 5 bases. The CDR3 DNA reads as TGTGCCAGCAGTTACTCTGGGCTAGCCCCAGAGACCCAGTACTTC. Translation gives CASSYSGLAPETQYF.